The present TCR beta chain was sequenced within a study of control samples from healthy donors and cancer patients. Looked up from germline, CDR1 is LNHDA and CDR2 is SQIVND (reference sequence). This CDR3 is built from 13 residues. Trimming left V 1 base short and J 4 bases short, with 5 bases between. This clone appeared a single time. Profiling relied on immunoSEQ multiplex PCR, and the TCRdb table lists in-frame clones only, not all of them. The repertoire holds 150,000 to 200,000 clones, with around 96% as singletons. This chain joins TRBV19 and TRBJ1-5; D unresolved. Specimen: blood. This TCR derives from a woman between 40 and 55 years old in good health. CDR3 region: CASSIGRNQPQHF. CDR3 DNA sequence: TGTGCCAGTAGTATAGGCAGGAATCAGCCCCAGCATTTT.